This T cell receptor (beta chain) came from a study of PD-L1 blockade in urothelial cancer. All patients carried locally advanced or metastatic urothelial carcinoma. Sequenced by immunoSEQ multiplex PCR; TCRdb stores in-frame clones only, minus some. This table holds approximately 110,000 clones, about 85% found once. The CDR3 length is 16 residues. Germline V gene lookup returns CDR1 SGHNT and CDR2 YYREEE (reference sequence). V was shortened by 0 bases and J by 0 bases, with 11 bases between the two germline ends. The TCR sequence derives from a man over 45 with urothelial cancer. The chain employs TRBV5-4 and TRBJ2-3; D is unresolved. The sequencing used PBMCs, collected around atezolizumab (anti-PD-L1) treatment. Written as DNA, the CDR3 is TGTGCCAGCAGCTTGGTTGGCCGTTCAAGCACAGATACGCAGTATTTT. This gives the protein CASSLVGRSSTDTQYF.